Presented here are 27 T cell receptor beta chains from one specimen sequenced in a study of T cell responses to AZD1222 COVID-19 vaccine (dated by TCRdb to about 2021). What this sample's time point label stands for: baseline before first vaccination. Receptors were amplified or captured by the immunoSEQ multiplex PCR assay. Held by TCRdb, this immuneACCESS table contains in-frame sequences only and omits some clones. Under half of the omission traces to an unresolved V gene where checked; the cause of the rest is unknown. This sample lists 140,000 to 150,000 clones; 75% to 90% were detected once. Roughly 8% of the sample is taken by the ten largest. The input for sequencing was peripheral blood, taken on day 0 of AZD1222 vaccination. The receptors derive from an adult in good health.

This clone was seen a single time. The junction departs from the called germline gene at one end, perhaps through a read error. This chain connects TRBV7-7 to TRBJ1-1; no definite D call. This CDR3 has 13 amino acids. The V gene's germline CDR1 is SSHAT and CDR2 FNYEAQ (reference sequence). CDR3: CASSLRQDAEAFF. Here the CDR3 DNA reads TGTGCTAGCAGCTTGAGGCAGGATGCTGAAGCTTTCTTT.

Only one count was recorded for this clone. The J gene is TRBJ2-3, the V gene TRBV19; the match to TRBD2 covers 9 bases. This CDR3 comprises 16 residues. Germline CDR1 LNHDA, CDR2 SQIVND (reference sequence). Trimming removed 5 bases from V and 3 bases from J; junction bases left unmatched: 9. The CDR3 coding sequence is TGTGCCAGTAGTCCAGCACGGCGGGGGGGGACAGATACGCAGTATTTT. This encodes CASSPARRGGTDTQYF.

This chain links TRBV23-1 with TRBJ2-3, with 7 bases lining up with TRBD1. TRBV23-1 is an open reading frame, and its role is uncertain. The CDR3 runs 13 residues. J gave up 3 bases and V 6 bases, and 3 bases lay outside the gene matches. The chain's CDR3 is CASSGQVTDTQYF. CDR3 bases: TGCGCCAGCAGCGGACAGGTAACAGATACGCAGTATTTT.

The rearrangement links TRBV5-4 to TRBJ1-4; D is unresolved. V was trimmed by 0 bases and J by 4 bases, leaving 4 bases between them. The CDR3 covers 13 residues. Per germline, CDR1 SGHNT and CDR2 YYREEE (reference sequence). Here the CDR3 reads CASSLAVNEKLFF. The CDR3 region has the DNA TGTGCCAGCAGCTTGGCTGTTAATGAAAAACTGTTTTTT.

The rearrangement links TRBV5-6 to TRBJ2-7; no clear D. V shed 1 base and J shed 7 bases, with 6 bases lying between them. Germline V gives CDR1 SGHDT, CDR2 YYEEEE. This CDR3 contains 11 residues. Here the CDR3 reads CASSLPGEQYF. DNA of the CDR3: TGTGCCAGCAGCTTGCCCGGGGAGCAGTACTTC.

V gene TRBV28 combines with J gene TRBJ2-3; TRBD2 agrees at 8 bases. The CDR3 has 18 amino acids. After removal of 4 bases from V and 0 bases from J, the junction contained 12 bases not matched to a gene. Germline values: CDR1 MDHEN, CDR2 SYDVKM. CDR3 sequence reads: CASSSLAGGGPSTDTQYF. CDR3 nucleotide sequence: TGTGCCAGCAGTTCGCTAGCGGGTGGGGGCCCTAGCACAGATACGCAGTATTTT.

CDR3 coding DNA: TGTGCCACCATGGAATTCGGCACCGGGGAGCTGTTTTTT. Protein sequence: CATMEFGTGELFF. V and J are TRBV24-1 and TRBJ2-2; D unresolved. This CDR3 spans 13 amino acids. Per germline, CDR1 KGHDR and CDR2 SFDVKD. The germline V and J ends were trimmed by 8 bases and 4 bases, with 10 bases remaining between them.

The chain recombines TRBV27 with TRBJ1-2, with D tentatively TRBD1 (5 bases). The CDR3 is made up of 14 amino acids. Trimming shortened V by 3 bases and J by 5 bases, and 13 bases separated the two germline ends. CDR1 MNHEY and CDR2 SMNVEV come from the germline V gene (reference sequence). The CDR3 is CASSFRRDWYGYTF. DNA of the CDR3: TGTGCCAGCAGTTTCCGCAGGGATTGGTATGGCTACACCTTC.

This chain joins TRBV20-1 and TRBJ2-2, with D perhaps given as TRBD1 or TRBD2 (5 bases each). V dropped 3 bases and J dropped 13 bases, with 12 bases sitting between them. CDR3 length: 11 residues. CDR1 is DFQATT, CDR2 SNEGSKA, per germline (reference sequence). DNA for the CDR3: TGCAGTGCTAGGGCCCGGGACCGGCTGTTTTTT. It yields the protein CSARARDRLFF.

V gene TRBV9 combines with J gene TRBJ2-7; no reliable D call. Trimming removed 0 bases from V and 3 bases from J, with 13 bases in between. This CDR3 is 15 amino acids long. Germline V gene data show CDR1 as SGDLS and CDR2 as YYNGEE. The chain's CDR3 is CASSVASDPGYEQYF. The CDR3 DNA sequence: TGTGCCAGCAGCGTAGCTTCCGATCCAGGCTACGAGCAGTACTTC.

The V gene is TRBV3-1 (or the pseudogene TRBV3-2), the J gene TRBJ2-4; 11 positions match TRBD1. Germline CDR1 and CDR2: LGHDT and YNNKEL (reference sequence). With V trimmed by 4 bases and J by 8 bases, 4 bases remained unmatched. The CDR3 covers 14 residues. The CDR3 sequence: CASSLGTGGDIQYF. In DNA form, the CDR3 reads TGTGCCAGCAGCCTTGGGACAGGGGGAGACATTCAGTACTTC.

V gene TRBV30 combines with J gene TRBJ1-2, with a tentative D call TRBD1 (6 bases). V was cut by 2 bases and J by 2 bases, with 18 bases left in between. The CDR3 runs to 16 residues. CDR1 and CDR2 from the germline V gene are GTSNPN and SVGIG (reference sequence). The CDR3, as DNA: TGTGCCTGGAGTTTCTTCCAACAGGGCCACAACTATGGCTACACCTTC. This sequence encodes CAWSFFQQGHNYGYTF. Full variable domain (missing parts from reference TRBV30 and TRBJ1-2): SQTIHQWPATLVQPVGSPLSLECTVEGTSNPNLYWYRQAAGRGLQLLFYSVGIGQISSEVPQNLSASRPQDRQFILSSKKLLLSDSGFYLCAWSFFQQGHNYGYTFGSGTRLTVV.

CDR3 in DNA: TGTGCCAGCAGTGGATACAGGGATTATGGCTACACCTTC. This encodes CASSGYRDYGYTF. This sequence joins TRBV25-1 and TRBJ1-2, with D possibly matching TRBD1 (6 bases). The CDR3 totals 13 residues. Trimming stripped 4 bases from V and 5 bases from J, with 11 bases between. CDR1 and CDR2 (germline): MGHDK, SYGVNS.

CDR3 DNA sequence: TGCGCCAGCAGCCCCGGGGGTTTAGCCAAAAACATTCAGTACTTC. Amino acids: CASSPGGLAKNIQYF. The chain couples TRBV10-1 to TRBJ2-4, with a weak D call TRBD2 (6 bases). Germline V lookup: CDR1 WNHNN, CDR2 SYGVQD (reference sequence). CDR3 length: 15 residues. V gave up 6 bases and J gave up 0 bases, with 12 bases separating them.

V is TRBV6-5 and J is TRBJ2-1; tentatively, D is TRBD2 (5 bases). Germline CDR1 is MNHEY and CDR2 is SVGAGI. The CDR3 is 15 residues long. Trimming shortened V by 8 bases and J by 6 bases, and 20 bases separated the two germline ends. CDR3 region: CASGKLAWGTNEQFF. The CDR3 DNA sequence: TGTGCCAGCGGGAAGCTAGCCTGGGGTACCAATGAGCAGTTCTTC.

The rearrangement uses TRBV5-1 and TRBJ1-2, with 8 bases identical to TRBD1. V shed 3 bases, J shed 8 bases, and the junction held 6 bases outside the gene matches. Germline CDR1 reads SGHRS; CDR2 reads YFSETQ. The length of the CDR3 is 13 residues. CDR3 in DNA: TGCGCCAGCAGCTGGCAGGGGGCGGGAGGCTACACCTTC. It yields the protein CASSWQGAGGYTF.

This rearrangement joins TRBV6-5 to TRBJ2-7; 11 bases agree with TRBD1. Germline values: CDR1 MNHEY, CDR2 SVGAGI. V was pared by 6 bases and J by 3 bases, with 7 bases of the junction left unmatched. This CDR3 has 15 amino acids. The CDR3 spells CASSRTGTGGYEQYF. In DNA form, the CDR3 reads TGTGCCAGCAGCCGGACCGGGACAGGGGGCTACGAGCAGTACTTC.

This rearrangement joins TRBV6-5 to TRBJ1-1; the D gene is possibly TRBD1 (6 bases). Trimming left V 1 base short and J 7 bases short, with 10 bases between. The CDR3 contains 13 residues. The germline CDR1 and CDR2 sequences are MNHEY and SVGAGI. The DNA of the CDR3 is TGTGCCAGCAGTTACTTCGACAGGAGTGAAGCTTTCTTT. The encoded protein is CASSYFDRSEAFF.

The gene calls are TRBV28 and TRBJ2-7; TRBD2 matches at 8 bases. Trimming took 3 bases from V and 1 from J; bases not matched to a gene: 11. This CDR3 spans 17 amino acids. From germline, CDR1 is MDHEN and CDR2 SYDVKM. CDR3 nucleotides: TGTGCCAGCAGTTTCCCAATAGCGGGATTAAATTCCTACGAGCAGTACTTC. Protein: CASSFPIAGLNSYEQYF.

The table lists this clone with a count of one. The chain employs TRBV9 and TRBJ2-2, with TRBD2 identical over 7 bases. With V trimmed by 2 bases and J by 4 bases, 5 bases remained unmatched. The CDR3 has 15 residues. Germline V lookup: CDR1 SGDLS, CDR2 YYNGEE. The CDR3: CASSVGGRGTGELFF. As DNA, the CDR3 is TGTGCCAGCAGCGTCGGGGGGAGGGGCACCGGGGAGCTGTTTTTT.

This sequence joins TRBV7-9 and TRBJ2-6; D is undetermined. The V end lost 5 bases, the J end lost 2 bases, and 13 bases lay between the germline ends. There are 16 residues in the CDR3. CDR1 and CDR2 from the germline V gene are SEHNR and FQNEAQ (reference sequence). Here the CDR3 reads CASSTTAFPGANVLTF. CDR3 sequence (DNA): TGTGCCAGCAGCACAACAGCCTTTCCTGGGGCCAACGTCCTGACTTTC.

This clone was picked up one time. The V call is TRBV7-2, the J call TRBJ1-1; TRBD1 aligns across 10 bases. Trimming at V came to 6 bases and at J to 1 base, leaving 5 bases not matched to a gene. The CDR3 extends over 15 amino acids. In germline, CDR1 is SGHTA, CDR2 FQGNSA. This CDR3 reads CASRFRQGANTEAFF. The DNA for the CDR3 is TGTGCCAGCAGGTTTAGACAGGGGGCGAACACTGAAGCTTTCTTT.

The genes are TRBV12-3 or TRBV12-4 and TRBJ2-1; D remains unclear. The CDR3 sequence is 13 residues long. V lost 3 bases, J lost 5 bases, and 8 bases lay in between. CDR3 nucleotides: TGTGCCAGCAGTTTTGGTGGTGACAATGAGCAGTTCTTC. It codes for CASSFGGDNEQFF.

The chain uses TRBV12-5 and TRBJ2-5, with 9 bases identical to TRBD1. The CDR3 totals 18 residues. V lost 0 bases and J lost 4; bases outside the gene matches: 12. From germline, CDR1 is LGHNT and CDR2 FRNRAP. CDR3 DNA: TGTGCTAGTGGTTTGGTACTCAGGGACAGGGCGGCGGGAGAGACCCAGTACTTC. This encodes CASGLVLRDRAAGETQYF.

The rearrangement links TRBV29-1 to TRBJ2-7; 9 bases align to TRBD1. CDR1 and CDR2 from the germline V gene are SQVTM and ANQGSEA. There are 17 residues in the CDR3. V was clipped by 3 bases and J by 6 bases; unmatched bases: 18. The CDR3 reads CSVEFRDRDQLLGEQYF. The DNA of the CDR3 is TGCAGCGTTGAGTTCCGGGACAGGGATCAACTACTAGGCGAGCAGTACTTC.

The chain combines TRBV3-1 (or the pseudogene TRBV3-2) with TRBJ1-2; TRBD1 might be the D (6 bases). Germline assignment: CDR1 LGHDT and CDR2 YNNKEL (reference sequence). Trimming took off 5 bases at V and 4 bases at J, with 14 bases between the two ends. CDR3 length: 14 residues. CDR3 sequence reads: CASSSPQGSYGYTF. Written as DNA, the CDR3 is TGTGCCAGCAGCAGCCCTCAGGGGAGCTATGGCTACACCTTC.

V is TRBV19 and J is TRBJ2-1, with D possibly TRBD2 on 6 matching bases. CDR3 size: 17 residues. V lost 1 base to trimming and J lost 7 bases, with 20 bases between them. Germline V CDR1 and CDR2: LNHDA, SQIVND (reference sequence). The CDR3 here is CASSIGQSGSRVNEQFF. The CDR3 nucleotides read TGTGCCAGTAGTATAGGACAAAGCGGGTCGCGGGTAAATGAGCAGTTCTTC.